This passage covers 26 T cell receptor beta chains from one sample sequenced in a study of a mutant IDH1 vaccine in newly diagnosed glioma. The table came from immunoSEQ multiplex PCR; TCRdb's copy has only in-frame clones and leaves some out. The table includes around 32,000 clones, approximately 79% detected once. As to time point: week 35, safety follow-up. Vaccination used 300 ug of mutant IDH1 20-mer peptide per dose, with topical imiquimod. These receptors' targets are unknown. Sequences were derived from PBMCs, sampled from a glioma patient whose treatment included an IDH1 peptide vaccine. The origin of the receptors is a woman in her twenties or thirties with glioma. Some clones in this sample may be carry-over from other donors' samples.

The CDR3 DNA sequence: TGCGCCAGCAGCCAAGATCAAGGCTCCCCTTGGGGTGAAGCTTTCTTT. It yields the protein CASSQDQGSPWGEAFF. This chain connects TRBV4-1 to TRBJ1-1; no clear D. CDR3 length equals 16 residues. Germline V gives CDR1 MGHRA, CDR2 YSYEKL. The germline V and J ends were trimmed by 0 bases and 7 bases, with 18 bases remaining between them.

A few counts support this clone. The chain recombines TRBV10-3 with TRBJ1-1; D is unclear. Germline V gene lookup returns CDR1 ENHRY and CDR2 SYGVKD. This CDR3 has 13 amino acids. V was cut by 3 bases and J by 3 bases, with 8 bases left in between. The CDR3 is CAISDPRDTEAFF. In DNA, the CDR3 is TGTGCCATCAGTGACCCGAGGGACACTGAAGCTTTCTTT.

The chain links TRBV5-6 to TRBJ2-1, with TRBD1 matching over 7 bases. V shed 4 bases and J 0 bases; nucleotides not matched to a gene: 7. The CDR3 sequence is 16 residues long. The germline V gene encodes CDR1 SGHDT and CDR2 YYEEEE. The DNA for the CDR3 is TGTGCCAGCAGCGGAGGAACAGGGGACTCCTACAATGAGCAGTTCTTC. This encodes CASSGGTGDSYNEQFF.

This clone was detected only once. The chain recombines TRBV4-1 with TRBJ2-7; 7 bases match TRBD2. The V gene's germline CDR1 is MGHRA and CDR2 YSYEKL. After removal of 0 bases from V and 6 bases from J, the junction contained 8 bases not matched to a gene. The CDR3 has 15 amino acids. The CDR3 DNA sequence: TGCGCCAGCAGCCAAGATCGGGACTATTCGCGCGAGCAGTACTTC. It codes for CASSQDRDYSREQYF.

The CDR3 sequence: CASMRQGVNEKLFF. The CDR3 coding sequence is TGTGCCAGTATGAGACAGGGGGTTAATGAAAAACTGTTTTTT. V is TRBV19 and J is TRBJ1-4; 9 bases agree with TRBD1. This CDR3 is 14 amino acids long. Trimming at V came to 7 bases and at J to 4 bases, leaving 4 bases not matched to a gene. CDR1 LNHDA and CDR2 SQIVND come from the germline V gene (reference sequence).

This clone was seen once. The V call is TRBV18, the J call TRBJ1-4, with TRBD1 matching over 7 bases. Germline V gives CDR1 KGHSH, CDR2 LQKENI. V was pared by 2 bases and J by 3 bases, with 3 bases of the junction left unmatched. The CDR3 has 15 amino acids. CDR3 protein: CASSPSGQPNEKLFF. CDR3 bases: TGTGCCAGCTCACCATCGGGACAGCCTAATGAAAAACTGTTTTTT.

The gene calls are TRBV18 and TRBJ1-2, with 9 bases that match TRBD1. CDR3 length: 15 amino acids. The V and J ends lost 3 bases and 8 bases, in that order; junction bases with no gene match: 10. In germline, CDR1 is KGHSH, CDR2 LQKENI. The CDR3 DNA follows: TGTGCCAGCTCACCCGGGACAGGGCAAGAGGAGGGCTACACCTTC. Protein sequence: CASSPGTGQEEGYTF.

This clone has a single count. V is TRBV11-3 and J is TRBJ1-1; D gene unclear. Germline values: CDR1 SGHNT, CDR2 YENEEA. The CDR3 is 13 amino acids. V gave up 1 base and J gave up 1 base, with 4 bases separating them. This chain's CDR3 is CASSLGENTEAFF. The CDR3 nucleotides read TGTGCCAGCAGCTTAGGGGAGAACACTGAAGCTTTCTTT.

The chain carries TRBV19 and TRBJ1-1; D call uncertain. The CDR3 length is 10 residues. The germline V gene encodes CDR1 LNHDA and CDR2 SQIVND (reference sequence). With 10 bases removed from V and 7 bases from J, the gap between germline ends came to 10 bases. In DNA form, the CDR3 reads TGTGCCACGAGGGCGGGTGAAGCTTTCTTT. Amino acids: CATRAGEAFF.

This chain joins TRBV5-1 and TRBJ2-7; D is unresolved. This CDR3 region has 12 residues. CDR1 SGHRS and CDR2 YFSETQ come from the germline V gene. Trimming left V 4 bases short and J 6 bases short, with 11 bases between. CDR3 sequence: CASSAKGSEQYF. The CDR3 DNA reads TGCGCCAGCAGCGCAAAGGGTTCCGAGCAGTACTTC.

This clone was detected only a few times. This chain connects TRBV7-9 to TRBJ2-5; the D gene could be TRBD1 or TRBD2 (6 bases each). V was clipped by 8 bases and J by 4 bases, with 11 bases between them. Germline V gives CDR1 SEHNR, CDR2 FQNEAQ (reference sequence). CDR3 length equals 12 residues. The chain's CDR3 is CASLEGGETQYF. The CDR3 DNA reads TGTGCCAGCCTGGAGGGGGGAGAGACCCAGTACTTC.

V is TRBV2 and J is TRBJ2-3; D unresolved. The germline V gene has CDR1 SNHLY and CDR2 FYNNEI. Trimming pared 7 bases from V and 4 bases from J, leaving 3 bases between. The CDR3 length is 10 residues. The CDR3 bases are TGTGCCAGCACTGCAGATACGCAGTATTTT. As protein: CASTADTQYF.

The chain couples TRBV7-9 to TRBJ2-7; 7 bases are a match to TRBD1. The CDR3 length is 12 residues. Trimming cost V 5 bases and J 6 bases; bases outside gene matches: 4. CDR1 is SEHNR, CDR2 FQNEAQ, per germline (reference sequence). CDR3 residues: CASSPGTAEQYF. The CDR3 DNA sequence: TGTGCCAGCAGCCCGGGGACAGCCGAGCAGTACTTC.

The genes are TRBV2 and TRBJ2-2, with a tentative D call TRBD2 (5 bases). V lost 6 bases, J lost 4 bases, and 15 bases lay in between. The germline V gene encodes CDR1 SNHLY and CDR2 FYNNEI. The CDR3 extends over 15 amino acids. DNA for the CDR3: TGTGCCAGCAGCGGTCCCCTAGCTGGCACCGGGGAGCTGTTTTTT. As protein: CASSGPLAGTGELFF.

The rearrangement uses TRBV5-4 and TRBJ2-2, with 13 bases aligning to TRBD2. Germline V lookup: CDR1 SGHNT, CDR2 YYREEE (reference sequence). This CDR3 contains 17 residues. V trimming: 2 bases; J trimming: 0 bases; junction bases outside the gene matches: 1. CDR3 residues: CASSLGTSGANTGELFF. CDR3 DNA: TGTGCCAGCAGCTTAGGGACTAGCGGGGCGAACACCGGGGAGCTGTTTTTT.

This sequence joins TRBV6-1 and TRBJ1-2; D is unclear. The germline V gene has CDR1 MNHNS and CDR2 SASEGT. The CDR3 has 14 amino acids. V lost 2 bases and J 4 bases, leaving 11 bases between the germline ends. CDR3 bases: TGTGCCAGCAGTGAAATTGAGATCCCCTATGGCTACACCTTC. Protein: CASSEIEIPYGYTF.

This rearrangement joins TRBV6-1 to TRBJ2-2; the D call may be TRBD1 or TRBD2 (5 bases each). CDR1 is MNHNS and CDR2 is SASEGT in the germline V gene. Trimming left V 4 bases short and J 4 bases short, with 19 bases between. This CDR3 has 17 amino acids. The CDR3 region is CASSADPGRPSTGELFF. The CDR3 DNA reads TGTGCCAGCAGTGCCGACCCGGGACGCCCGAGCACCGGGGAGCTGTTTTTT.

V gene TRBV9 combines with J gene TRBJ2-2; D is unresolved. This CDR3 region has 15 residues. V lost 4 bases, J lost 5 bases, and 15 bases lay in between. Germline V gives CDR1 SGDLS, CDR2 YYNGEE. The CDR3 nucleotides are TGTGCCAGCAGCATCACGGGCGAACCGACCGGGGAGCTGTTTTTT. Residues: CASSITGEPTGELFF. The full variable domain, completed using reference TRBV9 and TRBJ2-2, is DSGVTQTPKHLITATGQRVTLRCSPRSGDLSVYWYQQSLDQGLQFLIQYYNGEERAKGNILERFSAQQFPDLHSELNLSSLELGDSALYFCASSITGEPTGELFFGEGSRLTVL.

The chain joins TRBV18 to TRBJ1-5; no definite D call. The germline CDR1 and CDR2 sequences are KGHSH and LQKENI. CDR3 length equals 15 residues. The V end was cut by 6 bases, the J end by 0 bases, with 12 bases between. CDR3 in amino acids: CASSTSGYSNQPQHF. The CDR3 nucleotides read TGTGCCAGCTCCACCAGCGGTTATAGCAATCAGCCCCAGCATTTT.

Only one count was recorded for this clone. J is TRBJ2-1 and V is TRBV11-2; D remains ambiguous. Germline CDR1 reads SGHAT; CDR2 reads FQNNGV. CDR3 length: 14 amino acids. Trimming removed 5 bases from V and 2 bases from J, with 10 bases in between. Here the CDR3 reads CASSPTFPYNEQFF. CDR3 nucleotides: TGTGCCAGCAGCCCCACTTTCCCCTACAATGAGCAGTTCTTC.

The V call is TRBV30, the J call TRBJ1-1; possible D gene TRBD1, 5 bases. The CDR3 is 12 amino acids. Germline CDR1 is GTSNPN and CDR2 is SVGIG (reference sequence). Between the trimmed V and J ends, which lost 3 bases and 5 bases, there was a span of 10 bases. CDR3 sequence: CAWSRGWTEAFF. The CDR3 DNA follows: TGTGCCTGGAGCCGGGGCTGGACTGAAGCTTTCTTT. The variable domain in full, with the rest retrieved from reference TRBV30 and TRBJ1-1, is SQTIHQWPATLVQPVGSPLSLECTVEGTSNPNLYWYRQAAGRGLQLLFYSVGIGQISSEVPQNLSASRPQDRQFILSSKKLLLSDSGFYLCAWSRGWTEAFFGQGTRLTVV.

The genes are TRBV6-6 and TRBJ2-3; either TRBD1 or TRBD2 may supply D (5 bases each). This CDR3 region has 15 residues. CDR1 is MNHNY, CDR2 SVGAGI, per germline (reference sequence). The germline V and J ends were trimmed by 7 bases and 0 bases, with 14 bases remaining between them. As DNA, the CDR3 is TGTGCCAGCACCAGGGAGCGGTCTAGCACAGATACGCAGTATTTT. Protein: CASTRERSSTDTQYF.

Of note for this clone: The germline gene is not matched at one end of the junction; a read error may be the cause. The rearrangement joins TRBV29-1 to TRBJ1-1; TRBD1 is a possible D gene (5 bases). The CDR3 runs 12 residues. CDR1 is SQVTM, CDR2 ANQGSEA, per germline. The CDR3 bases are TGCACCGTTGGTGGGGGTCCCACTGAAGCTTTCTTT. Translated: CTVGGGPTEAFF.

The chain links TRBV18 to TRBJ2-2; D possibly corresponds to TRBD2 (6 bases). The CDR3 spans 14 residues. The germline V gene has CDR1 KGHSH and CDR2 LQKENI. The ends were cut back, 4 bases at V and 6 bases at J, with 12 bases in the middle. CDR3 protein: CASSLEASAGELFF. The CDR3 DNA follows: TGTGCCAGCTCACTAGAGGCTAGCGCCGGGGAGCTGTTTTTT.

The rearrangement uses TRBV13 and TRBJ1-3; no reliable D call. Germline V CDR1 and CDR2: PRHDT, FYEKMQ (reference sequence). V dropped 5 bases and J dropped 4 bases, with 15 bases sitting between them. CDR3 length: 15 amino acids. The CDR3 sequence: CASSPMGQTGNTIYF. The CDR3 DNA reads TGTGCCAGCAGCCCCATGGGCCAGACCGGAAACACCATATATTTT.

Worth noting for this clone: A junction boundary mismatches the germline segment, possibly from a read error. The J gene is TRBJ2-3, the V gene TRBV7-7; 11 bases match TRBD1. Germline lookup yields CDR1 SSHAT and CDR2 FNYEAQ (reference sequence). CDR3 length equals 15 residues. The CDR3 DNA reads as TGTGCTAGCAGCTCCGGACAGGGGGCCGCAGATACGCAGTATTTT. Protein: CASSSGQGAADTQYF.